This note documents a single TCR beta chain sequence. These data belong to a study of blood T cell repertoires in COVID-19. Study overall: COVID-19 samples, acute and convalescent, were from the United States, Italy and Spain. The analysed material was cDNA or gDNA that came from T cells, B-cell-depleted T cells, or PBMCs.

Methods used by the authors: Scientists estimated how many nucleated cells there were by amplifying reference gene primers. Assay used: immunoSEQ multiplex PCR; TCRdb lists only in-frame clones, some missing. V, J and clone size derive from that table, while D and trimming were established from the DNA sequence. The table has around 240,000 clones, approximately 80% seen once. The CDR3 is 14 residues long. Per the germline V gene, CDR1 is SGHDT and CDR2 is YYEEEE. Trimming took 3 bases from V and 5 from J; bases not matched to a gene: 6. This TCR derives from a woman aged 45 to 65 with acute or convalescent COVID-19. The sample consisted of peripheral blood. The rearrangement uses TRBV5-6 and TRBJ2-5, with 8 bases aligning to TRBD2. In nucleotides, the CDR3 is TGTGCCAGCAGCTGGACTAGCAGCCGGGAGACCCAGTACTTC. Its protein is CASSWTSSRETQYF.